These T cell receptor beta chains were read from a single sample in a study of cytomegalovirus exposure and HLA in healthy donors. Clones were sequenced by immunoSEQ multiplex PCR, and TCRdb holds only the in-frame ones, with some missing. Of approximately 110,000 clones in the sample, about 73% are singletons; the top ten hold roughly 4%. Sequences were obtained from PBMCs. The receptor source for this set is a woman aged 45-59 years in good health and CMV-seropositive. CDR3s include the opening cysteine and the closing phenylalanine or tryptophan. D genes are given only for firm matches. Size values are once, few and many counts, or a class for expanded clones, and some rows have none.

J gene	V gene	clone size	D gene	CDR3 DNA	CDR3 protein
TRBJ1-2	TRBV2	-	TRBD1	TGTGCCAGCAACCATGGACAGGGTGGGAACTATGGCTACACCTTC	CASNHGQGGNYGYTF
TRBJ1-3	TRBV15	once	-	TGTGCCACCAGCACAGGTGCCAACACCATATATTTT	CATSTGANTIYF
TRBJ2-1	TRBV5-1	few	TRBD2	TGCGCCAGCAGCTTAACTAGCGGGGGCCAGGATGAGCAGTTCTTC	CASSLTSGGQDEQFF
TRBJ2-1	TRBV5-1	-	TRBD1	TGCGCCAGCAGCCTGTTCGGGGACAGGGACTACAATGAGCAGTTCTTC	CASSLFGDRDYNEQFF
TRBJ1-5	TRBV6-5	-	TRBD1	TGTGCCAGCAACCCAGGGGGTTATCAGCCCCAGCATTTT	CASNPGGYQPQHF
TRBJ1-5	TRBV5-6	-	-	TGTGCCAGCAGCTTGGGCAGCGATCAGCCCCAGCATTTT	CASSLGSDQPQHF
TRBJ1-1	TRBV2	-	-	TGTGCCAGCAAGGAGGGGCGGATGGACACTGAAGCTTTCTTT	CASKEGRMDTEAFF
TRBJ2-1	TRBV7-2	-	TRBD1	TGTGCCAGCAGCGAGGGACAGGGAAGGTGGATTCGGCAGTTCTTC	CASSEGQGRWIRQFF
TRBJ2-5	TRBV5-8	-	TRBD1	TGTGCCAGCAGCTCCGGGACAGGGAGCAGGGAGACCCAGTACTTC	CASSSGTGSRETQYF
TRBJ2-2	TRBV6-4	-	-	TGTGCCAGCAGTCCGGGGTACACCGGGGAGCTGTTTTTT	CASSPGYTGELFF
TRBJ2-7	TRBV25-1	-	TRBD1	TGTGCCAGCTCGACAGGGGACGAGCAGTACTTC	CASSTGDEQYF
TRBJ1-3	TRBV13	-	TRBD1	TGTGCCAGCAGCATCGTGACAGGGGCGCCGGGAAACACCATATATTTT	CASSIVTGAPGNTIYF
TRBJ1-2	TRBV11-1	-	TRBD1	TGTGCCAGCAGCTTAGCAGGGGGCAACTATGGCTACACCTTC	CASSLAGGNYGYTF
TRBJ2-2	TRBV7-2	few	TRBD2	TGTGCCAGCAGCCCTAGCGGAAACAGAGGGACCGGGGAGCTGTTTTTT	CASSPSGNRGTGELFF
TRBJ2-1	TRBV28	-	TRBD1	TGTGCCAGCAGTCCAGTTCTCACAGGGGGCAATGAGCAGTTCTTC	CASSPVLTGGNEQFF
TRBJ1-6	TRBV6-1	few	-	TGTGCCAGCAGGGGGCAGTCCAATTCACCCCTCCACTTT	CASRGQSNSPLHF
TRBJ1-3	TRBV14	-	TRBD1	TGTGCCAGCAGTCTACAGGGGGCAAGAGGAAACACCATATATTTT	CASSLQGARGNTIYF
TRBJ2-2	TRBV6-5	few	TRBD2	TGTGCCAGCAGTTGGGGACTAGCGGGGACCGGGGAGCTGTTTTTT	CASSWGLAGTGELFF
TRBJ2-7	TRBV25-1	-	-	TGTGCCAGCAGGGGCAATTCCTACGAGCAGTACTTC	CASRGNSYEQYF